This T cell receptor beta chain was identified during a study of CD8 T cells in ankylosing spondylitis. Study results and limitations: Several of the motif variants were reported before in synovial fluid and blood from reactive arthritis.

TCRdb reanalysed the 5' RACE reads using MiXCR and keeps one entry per CDR3 protein. The table shows roughly 240,000 distinct CDR3 sequences, with 7.5% to 9.5% occurring only once. V gave up 5 bases and J gave up 9 bases, with 17 bases separating them. This CDR3 is built from 14 residues. CDR1 is SGHTA, CDR2 FQGNSA, per germline. Many counts were recorded for this clonotype. Its antigen remains unknown. The rearrangement uses TRBV7-2 and TRBJ2-1; D is perhaps TRBD1 (8 bases). The sequenced sample consisted of blood, either unsorted or a sorted T cell fraction (not recorded which). This TCR came from a female donor with ankylosing spondylitis or in good health (not recorded which). This chain's CDR3 is CASSGQGTGGEQFF. In DNA, the CDR3 is TGTGCCAGCAGCGGACAGGGCACGGGGGGTGAGCAGTTCTTC.